This is a list of T cell receptor beta chains from one sample in a study of blood T cells in healthy people across ages. TCRdb re-analysed the 5' RACE reads in MiXCR, keeping a single row per CDR3 protein. The table has 750,000 to 1,000,000 distinct CDR3 sequences, 25% to 30% seen once. This sample was shared with a second study, whose subject was T cells of mothers and their children.

The specimen sequenced was blood. All receptors derive from a woman in her forties in good health. CDR3s include the opening cysteine and the closing phenylalanine or tryptophan. D genes are given only for firm matches. Where a row states a size, it is once, few, many or the class of an expanded clone; other rows omit it.

v_gene	abundance	len	j_gene	d_gene	CDR3nt	CDR3aa
TRBV5-1	NA	17	TRBJ1-1	TRBD1	TGCGCCAGCAGCCGACAGGGGTTGCGATCCCTGAACACTGAAGCTTTCTTT	CASSRQGLRSLNTEAFF
TRBV5-1	once	15	TRBJ1-5	NA	TGCGCCAGCAGCTTGGACGGGGGTAGGAGACAGCCCCAGCATTTT	CASSLDGGRRQPQHF
TRBV29-1	many	13	TRBJ1-2	NA	TGCAGCGTTGATTTCCAGCCCGGTAGGGGCTACACCTTC	CSVDFQPGRGYTF
TRBV12-3/TRBV12-4	few	14	TRBJ2-1	TRBD1	TGTGCCAGCAGTTTTGGGGACAGGGGAAATGAGCAGTTCTTC	CASSFGDRGNEQFF
TRBV28	NA	16	TRBJ2-7	TRBD1	TGCGCCAGCAGTACCACGGGACAGGGCTCGGTTAACGAGCAGTACTTC	CASSTTGQGSVNEQYF
TRBV6-1	many	13	TRBJ2-5	NA	TGTGCCAGCAGTTTCTCAGGGTTCGAGACCCAGTACTTC	CASSFSGFETQYF
TRBV9	few	16	TRBJ2-1	NA	TGTGCCAGCAGCGTAGATCAGGGTCTATCCTACAATGAGCAGTTCTTC	CASSVDQGLSYNEQFF
TRBV5-4	NA	13	TRBJ2-7	NA	TGTGCCAGCAGCTTGGCCAGAGACGTCGAGCAGTACTTC	CASSLARDVEQYF
TRBV12-5	NA	15	TRBJ2-7	TRBD2	TGTGCTAGTGGTCCTCGACTAGCGGCTGTCTACGAGCAGTACTTC	CASGPRLAAVYEQYF
TRBV3-1	NA	15	TRBJ1-1	NA	TGTGCCAGCATGGATGTTCGGGGAATGAACACTGAAGCTTTCTTT	CASMDVRGMNTEAFF
TRBV7-8	NA	17	TRBJ1-1	NA	TGTGCCAGCAGCCCCTTTGGGGGGGGCAGGGCGAACACTGAAGCTTTCTTT	CASSPFGGGRANTEAFF
TRBV9	many	14	TRBJ2-5	NA	TGTGCCAGCAGCGTAGGGGGGGCCCAAGAGACCCAGTACTTC	CASSVGGAQETQYF
TRBV7-3	NA	14	TRBJ2-1	NA	TGTGCCAGCAGCTCAGAGGGGAGCCACAATGAGCAGTTCTTC	CASSSEGSHNEQFF
TRBV27	many	12	TRBJ2-7	NA	TGTGCCAGCAGTTGGCGAGGTAGCGAGCAGTACTTC	CASSWRGSEQYF
TRBV5-1	few	16	TRBJ1-2	NA	TGCGCCAGCAGCCCGGGACCCGAGGGGTTGGGCTATGGCTACACCTTC	CASSPGPEGLGYGYTF
TRBV5-1	few	16	TRBJ2-3	NA	NA	CASSFGNGGGTDTQYF
TRBV7-8	few	15	TRBJ1-1	NA	TGTGCCAGCAGTCCGGGGGTCGTGAGAAACACTGAAGCTTTCTTT	CASSPGVVRNTEAFF
TRBV5-1	many	12	TRBJ2-7	NA	TGCGCCAGCAGCGCTAGCACCTACGAGCAGTACTTC	CASSASTYEQYF
TRBV3-1	NA	14	TRBJ1-2	NA	TGTGCCAGCAGCTCCCTGGCGTCTAACTATGGCTACACCTTC	CASSSLASNYGYTF
TRBV27	NA	13	TRBJ1-2	NA	TGTGCCAGCAGTCCTACCTTAGACTATGGCTACACCTTC	CASSPTLDYGYTF
TRBV7-9	few	13	TRBJ2-7	TRBD1	TGTGCCAGTTGCCGGGACAGTTATTACGAGCAGTACTTC	CASCRDSYYEQYF
TRBV19	NA	13	TRBJ2-7	TRBD1	TGTGCCAGTAGCCCAGGGGGTAGGGACGAGCAGTACTTC	CASSPGGRDEQYF
TRBV25-1	NA	16	TRBJ2-7	TRBD2	TGTGCCAGCAGTGAAACTAGCGGGCCTTTTTCCTACGAGCAGTACTTC	CASSETSGPFSYEQYF
TRBV14	few	17	TRBJ2-6	NA	TGTGCCAGCAGCCCGGGGACCGTTACCTCTGGGGCCAACGTCCTGACTTTC	CASSPGTVTSGANVLTF
TRBV15	NA	11	TRBJ2-4	NA	TGTGCCACCAGGATCCAGGATGAGCAGTACTTC	CATRIQDEQYF
TRBV29-1	NA	12	TRBJ1-2	TRBD1	TGCAGCGTGGTACAGGGGGCGTTTGGCTACACCTTC	CSVVQGAFGYTF